This TCR beta chain was obtained from a study of T cells in Graves' hyperthyroidism and ophthalmopathy (dated by TCRdb to the late 2010s). Regarding the complete study: To identify TCR V-J signatures that set the groups apart, the researchers used a discovery cohort of 100 patients, made up of under 50 with Graves' ophthalmopathy and about 60 with stable Graves' hyperthyroidism. The study also compared thyroid tissue and blood T-cell repertoires from 6 or 7 Graves' hyperthyroidism patients. The approximately 100 discovery patients were divided at random into training and test sets in a 7:3 ratio. Whether ophthalmopathy could be predicted prospectively was tested in an independent validation cohort made up of fewer than 20 hyperthyroidism patients plus 17 patients who later progressed to ophthalmopathy. The paper describes TCR Vbeta CDR3 sequencing of 120 to 150 peripheral blood samples, made up of 40 to 45 ophthalmopathy patients, 70 to 80 hyperthyroidism patients and 17 progressor patients. Once sampling was done, hyperthyroidism patients were given methimazole at a starting dose of 30 mg daily, whereas ophthalmopathy patients were given high-dose intravenous methylprednisolone. Beyond this particular receptor, the publication reports: A 13 V-J signature model separated ophthalmopathy from stable hyperthyroidism, with just over 85% sensitivity and roughly 84% specificity in cross-validation and 80%/75% in testing. In validation, the model predicted progression to ophthalmopathy with just under 71% sensitivity and approximately 78% specificity, a median of around six months before onset. Sample size was not statistically predetermined, and blinding of investigators to group allocation was not performed. Most expanded thyroid clonotypes (frequency above 0.001) were also detected in blood, suggesting blood repertoires may reflect thyroid immune responses.

TCR beta CDR3 regions were amplified from RNA transcripts. The TCR CDR3 was subjected to a first round of RT-PCR using the HTBI primer set and the Qiagen OneStep RT-PCR kit. A second multiplex PCR round built the libraries, followed by size selection and purification. Libraries were sequenced paired-end with 100 bp reads on an Illumina HiSeq2000. Turning to the authors' computational methods: Raw data were processed with SOAPnuke, discarding reads with adapters, uncalled bases, mean Phred below 15, or no exact constant-primer or identifier match. High-quality paired reads were merged with COPE v1.2.5, and unique nucleotide sequences were defined as clonotypes. Clonotypes were aligned to IMGT TRBV, TRBD and TRBJ reference segments using MiTCR v1.1. The analysis included only V-J combinations with a frequency above 0.0001, which together covered approximately 99% of the repertoires. A TCS score was defined as the ratio between F50 (clonal expansion) and ExV (chaos), using BLOSUM62-based TCRdist between CDR3 peptides within each V-J. Welch's t-statistics and random forest reduced fewer than 550 V-J features to roughly 13, which were used in a naive Bayes classifier (R e1071). The public reads were reprocessed in TCRdb via fastp at Q25 and MiXCR, keeping in-frame beta chains. Rows with a matching CDR3 protein are joined into one entry that keeps the most common DNA and genes. In this record, the V and J calls reflect TCRdb's handling and not the investigators' own analysis. In this sample the table shows some 600,000 distinct CDR3 sequences, about 43% of which occur a single time. The leading ten clones occupy about 8.2% of the sample.

A note on this clonotype: Its antigen is unknown. No clone much larger than this one lies a single base away; base qualities are absent.

A patient counted as having stable Graves' hyperthyroidism if no progression to ophthalmopathy occurred over 18 months of follow-up. Hyperthyroidism patients were newly diagnosed, had a disease duration of under 2 months, and were aged 18 to 65 years. Exclusion was applied to patients with uncontrolled infections, other autoimmune diseases, pregnancy or lactation. Diagnoses were established on the basis of clinical symptoms, serum thyroxine and TRAb, thyroid ultrasound, and orbital computed tomography. Trizol reagent was used to extract total RNA, and RNA quality was then checked on an Agilent 2100 Bioanalyzer. CDR1 and CDR2, per the germline V gene, are SGDLS and YYNGEE. Including cysteine and phenylalanine, the CDR3 has 14 amino acids. The DNA shown is the 42-base CDR3, in frame from base 1. V ends up 7 bases short and J 4 bases short, with an unmatched junction base count of 7.

The chain uses TRBV9 and TRBJ2-5, with TRBD1 identical over 10 junction bases. The receptor was isolated from a woman aged 18-29 years with Graves' hyperthyroidism. Donor details come from another sample of the same person, matched by shared clones. Material: peripheral blood or thyroid tissue (not recorded which). The sequence in DNA is TGTGCCAGCGTGGGACAGGGGCCGAGAGAGACCCAGTACTTC. This sequence encodes CASVGQGPRETQYF.